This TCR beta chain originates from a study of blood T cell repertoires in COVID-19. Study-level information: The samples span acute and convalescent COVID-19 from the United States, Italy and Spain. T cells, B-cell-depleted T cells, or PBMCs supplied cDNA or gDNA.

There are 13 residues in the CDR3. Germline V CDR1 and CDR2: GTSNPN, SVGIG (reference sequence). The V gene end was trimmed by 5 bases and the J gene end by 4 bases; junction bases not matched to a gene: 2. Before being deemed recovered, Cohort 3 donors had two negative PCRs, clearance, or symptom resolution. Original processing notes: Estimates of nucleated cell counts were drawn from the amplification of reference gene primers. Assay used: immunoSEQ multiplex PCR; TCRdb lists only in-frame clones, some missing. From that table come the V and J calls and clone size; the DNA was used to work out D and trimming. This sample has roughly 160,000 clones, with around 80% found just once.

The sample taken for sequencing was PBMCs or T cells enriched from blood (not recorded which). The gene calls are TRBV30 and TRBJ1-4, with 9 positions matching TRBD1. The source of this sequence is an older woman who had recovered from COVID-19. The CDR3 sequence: CAWSGQGNEKLFF. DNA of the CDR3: TGTGCCTGGTCGGGACAGGGTAATGAAAAACTGTTTTTT.